Shown below are 4 T cell receptor beta chains from a single sample sequenced in a study of blood T cell repertoires in COVID-19. Sequencing was performed with immunoSEQ multiplex PCR; in TCRdb, only in-frame clones are kept and a portion is missing. The sample lists 75,000 to 90,000 clones, 80% occurring once. Sequencing was carried out using peripheral blood. These receptors originate from a woman in her thirties or forties with active or convalescent COVID-19.

The rearrangement uses TRBV7-2 and TRBJ1-5; maybe TRBD1 (6 bases). The CDR3 is 16 residues long. In germline, CDR1 is SGHTA, CDR2 FQGNSA. V gave up 1 base and J gave up 7 bases, with 17 bases separating them. This CDR3 is CASSLEPGAGQQPQHF. The CDR3 nucleotides read TGTGCCAGCAGCTTAGAGCCAGGGGCTGGTCAACAGCCCCAGCATTTT.

This clone was observed a few times. The gene calls are TRBV11-2 and TRBJ2-3, with 9 bases fitting TRBD1. Germline values: CDR1 SGHAT, CDR2 FQNNGV. The CDR3 length is 15 residues. The J segment lost 4 bases and the V segment lost 4 bases, leaving 6 bases of the junction unmatched. CDR3: CASSSPGQGADTQYF. The CDR3 DNA reads as TGTGCCAGCAGCTCACCGGGACAGGGTGCAGATACGCAGTATTTT.

This sequence joins TRBV4-1 and TRBJ2-1, with 10 positions matching TRBD2. Germline V gene sequence: CDR1 MGHRA, CDR2 YSYEKL. V shed 0 bases and J 6 bases; nucleotides not matched to a gene: 5. The CDR3 is 16 amino acids. The DNA of the CDR3 is TGCGCCAGCAGCCAAGATCAACTAGCGGGATTCAATGAGCAGTTCTTC. This codes for CASSQDQLAGFNEQFF.

The sample holds a few counts of this clone. The chain uses TRBV3-1 (or the pseudogene TRBV3-2) and TRBJ1-1; D uncertain. The germline CDR1 and CDR2 sequences are LGHDT and YNNKEL (reference sequence). The CDR3 covers 15 residues. V lost 4 bases, J lost 1 base, and 13 bases lay in between. The CDR3 sequence is CASSRSWAENTEAFF. CDR3 bases: TGTGCCAGCAGCCGATCATGGGCTGAGAACACTGAAGCTTTCTTT.